This TCR beta chain was sequenced for a study of cytomegalovirus exposure and HLA in healthy donors. A multiplex PCR was run with 60 Vbeta primers and 13 Jbeta primers. The assay was immunoSEQ multiplex PCR, and TCRdb's table has in-frame clones only and misses some. This sample carries 140,000 to 150,000 clones, about four fifths of them seen once, and the ten largest clones take just over 4.5%. This clone was seen only a few times. Other DNA sequences in this specimen translate into the identical CDR3. The CDR3 spans 15 residues. Trimming removed 5 bases from V and 4 bases from J; junction bases left unmatched: 8. Germline assignment: CDR1 SQVTM and CDR2 ANQGSEA.

The chain employs TRBV29-1 and TRBJ1-6, with 7 positions matching TRBD1. The sequencing sample was made of PBMCs. The clonotype comes from a middle-aged man in good health and CMV-seronegative. Here the CDR3 DNA reads TGCAGCGTTCAAACTGGGACAGCTTATAATTCACCCCTCCACTTT. Translating it yields CSVQTGTAYNSPLHF.